The text below deals with one T cell receptor beta chain. Its antigen is unknown. The data are from a study of T cell repertoires in cytomegalovirus infection. Study context: Newly reported HLA-C-restricted and thoroughly characterized HLA-B-restricted CMV epitopes were employed.

This CDR3 has 20 residues. Germline CDR1 is LGHNA and CDR2 is YSLEER. V dropped 2 bases and J dropped 0 bases, with 24 bases sitting between them. A single record per CDR3 protein comes from TCRdb applying MiXCR to the reads. The data contain tens of thousands of distinct CDR3 sequences, about 24% of them seen just once; the ten biggest clones take up roughly 50%. General study findings and limits: Cumulative public TCR beta family frequency identified carriers of CMV plus the relevant HLA.

The TCR originated in a human donor in good health (CMV status not recorded). Some clones in this sample may be carry-over from other donors' samples. This sample comprised CD8+ T cells from cultured PBMCs, obtained from culture after CMV antigen stimulation. This chain connects TRBV4-3 to TRBJ2-3, with D tentatively TRBD1 (5 bases). CDR3 DNA: TGCGCCAGCAGCCAACATAGATTTCTCCCTTGGGGCCCTAGCACAGATACGCAGTATTTT. It specifies CASSQHRFLPWGPSTDTQYF.